A selection of T cell receptor beta chains follows, all from one sample in a study of beta chain features in type 1 diabetes. Only in-frame clones appear in the TCRdb table, and some are missing; sequencing was by immunoSEQ multiplex PCR. Of hundreds of thousands of clones in the sample, around 15% were seen once. The sequenced sample consisted of naive CD4+ T cells from blood. Receptor source: a man in his late teens or twenties with type 1 diabetes. Both conserved end residues are part of each CDR3. Each record gives: clone size, V gene, J gene, D gene, CDR3 protein, CDR3 DNA. D genes are given only for firm matches. Not all rows give a size; the values are once, few, many and, for expanded clones, a class.

clone size: NA
V gene: TRBV28
J gene: TRBJ2-3
D gene: TRBD2
CDR3 protein: CASSLSLAFASTDTQYF
CDR3 DNA: TGTGCCAGCAGTTTATCACTAGCGTTCGCTAGCACAGATACGCAGTATTTT

clone size: NA
V gene: TRBV29-1
J gene: TRBJ1-1
D gene: NA
CDR3 protein: CSVEDPYKPGNTEAFF
CDR3 DNA: TGCAGCGTTGAAGATCCCTACAAACCTGGGAACACTGAAGCTTTCTTT

clone size: few
V gene: TRBV29-1
J gene: TRBJ2-3
D gene: NA
CDR3 protein: CSVGFSTDTQYF
CDR3 DNA: TGCAGCGTTGGGTTTAGCACAGATACGCAGTATTTT

clone size: NA
V gene: TRBV6-6
J gene: TRBJ2-1
D gene: NA
CDR3 protein: CASSPTRGEQFF
CDR3 DNA: TGTGCCAGCAGCCCGACCCGAGGGGAGCAGTTCTTC

clone size: NA
V gene: TRBV9
J gene: TRBJ2-3
D gene: NA
CDR3 protein: CASSRRTDTQYF
CDR3 DNA: TGTGCCAGCAGCAGAAGGACAGATACGCAGTATTTT

clone size: NA
V gene: TRBV5-6
J gene: TRBJ1-6
D gene: NA
CDR3 protein: CASSFRVKAPLSPLHF
CDR3 DNA: TGTGCCAGCAGCTTCAGGGTAAAAGCTCCGCTTTCACCCCTCCACTTT

clone size: NA
V gene: TRBV7-9
J gene: TRBJ2-2
D gene: NA
CDR3 protein: CASSLLEGITGELFF
CDR3 DNA: TGTGCCAGCAGTCTGTTGGAGGGGATCACCGGGGAGCTGTTTTTT

clone size: few
V gene: TRBV7-9
J gene: TRBJ2-1
D gene: NA
CDR3 protein: CASSLVDEQFF
CDR3 DNA: TGTGCCAGCAGCTTAGTGGATGAGCAGTTCTTC

clone size: NA
V gene: TRBV6-4
J gene: TRBJ2-1
D gene: NA
CDR3 protein: CASSDQGGGINEQFF
CDR3 DNA: TGTGCCAGCAGTGATCAAGGGGGGGGGATCAATGAGCAGTTCTTC

clone size: NA
V gene: TRBV29-1
J gene: TRBJ1-5
D gene: NA
CDR3 protein: CSVQGWGNQPQHF
CDR3 DNA: TGCAGCGTGCAGGGTTGGGGCAATCAGCCCCAGCATTTT